This entry features one TCR beta chain sequence. The record originates from a study of blood T cell repertoires in COVID-19. As for the study in general: COVID-19 samples, acute and convalescent, were from the United States, Italy and Spain.

CDR3 length: 15 residues. J lost 5 bases, V lost 0 bases, and 8 bases had no gene match. Germline V gene lookup returns CDR1 SGHRS and CDR2 YFSETQ. Libraries were prepared by immunoSEQ multiplex PCR; TCRdb keeps only in-frame clonotypes and omits some of them. The sample holds about 160,000 clones, around four fifths seen once. In terms of age and location, participants ranged from about 18 to 89 years and lived in under 30 US areas. Participants were placed into cohorts based on the clinical history they reported. The genes are TRBV5-1 and TRBJ2-7; 7 nucleotides match TRBD1. Sample: PBMCs or T cells enriched from blood (not recorded which). The TCR was taken from a woman in her forties or fifties who had recovered from COVID-19. Here the CDR3 reads CASSLVPGTVNEQYF. The CDR3 DNA sequence: TGCGCCAGCAGCTTGGTTCCCGGGACAGTCAACGAGCAGTACTTC. Complete variable domain (other parts from reference TRBV5-1 and TRBJ2-7): KAGVTQTPRYLIKTRGQQVTLSCSPISGHRSVSWYQQTPGQGLQFLFEYFSETQRNKGNFPGRFSGRQFSNSRSEMNVSTLELGDSALYLCASSLVPGTVNEQYFGPGTRLTVT.